A selection of T cell receptor beta chains follows, all from one sample in a study of T cell responses to AZD1222 COVID-19 vaccine. Clones were read by immunoSEQ multiplex PCR, and TCRdb kept only the in-frame ones, dropping some. The data contain roughly 100,000 clones, approximately 87% of them seen just once; the ten biggest clones take up over 4.5%. The specimen was peripheral blood, collected on day 0 of AZD1222 vaccination. The receptors originated from an adult in good health. The CDR3 runs from the conserved cysteine through the conserved F or W. A D gene is named only where the DNA matches it firmly. Only part of the rows carry a size: once, few, many, or a class if the clone is expanded.

V	size	length	D	J	CDR3	DNA
TRBV11-2	.	16	.	TRBJ1-1	CASSTSGTLHSPEAFF	TGTGCCAGCAGCACCTCCGGGACTCTACATAGTCCTGAAGCTTTCTTT
TRBV7-2	.	13	.	TRBJ2-7	CASSRDKAREQYF	TGTGCCAGCAGCCGGGACAAAGCCCGCGAGCAGTACTTC
TRBV6-2/TRBV6-3	.	13	.	TRBJ2-7	CASSSRGSYEQYF	TGTGCCAGCAGCTCCAGGGGATCCTACGAGCAGTACTTC
TRBV27	.	15	TRBD2	TRBJ2-7	CASSPPNSGSYEQYF	TGTGCCAGCAGCCCCCCCAATAGCGGGAGTTACGAGCAGTACTTC
TRBV7-3	.	12	.	TRBJ2-2	CASSRETGELFF	TGTGCCAGCAGCCGTGAGACCGGGGAGCTGTTTTTT
TRBV4-1	.	17	TRBD2	TRBJ2-1	CASSQRAGTSVYNEQFF	TGCGCCAGCAGCCAGAGAGCCGGGACTAGCGTATACAATGAGCAGTTCTTC
TRBV19	.	13	.	TRBJ2-6	CASCLSGANVLTF	TGTGCCAGTTGCCTATCTGGGGCCAACGTCCTGACTTTC
TRBV28	.	14	.	TRBJ1-5	CASSLGGGNQPQHF	TGTGCCAGCAGTTTGGGTGGGGGGAATCAGCCCCAGCATTTT
TRBV2	.	16	.	TRBJ1-2	CASSERGQPNNYGYTF	TGTGCCAGCAGTGAACGAGGTCAGCCCAACAACTATGGCTACACCTTC
TRBV5-1	.	14	TRBD1	TRBJ2-7	CASSLRQGAYEQYF	TGCGCCAGCAGCTTGCGACAGGGGGCCTACGAGCAGTACTTC
TRBV9	.	15	.	TRBJ1-2	CASSVGPGAGYDYTF	TGTGCCAGCAGCGTAGGCCCAGGGGCCGGTTACGACTACACCTTC
TRBV9	.	15	TRBD1	TRBJ1-6	CASSVGDRGGSPLHF	TGTGCCAGCAGCGTAGGTGACAGGGGAGGGTCACCCCTCCACTTT
TRBV3-1/TRBV3-2	.	15	.	TRBJ2-2	CASSQEGEGAGELFF	TGTGCCAGCAGCCAAGAAGGGGAAGGGGCCGGGGAGCTGTTTTTT
TRBV3-1/TRBV3-2	few	14	.	TRBJ1-1	CASSQEGRYTEAFF	TGTGCCAGCAGCCAAGAGGGCAGATACACTGAAGCTTTCTTT
TRBV6-2/TRBV6-3	.	15	TRBD1	TRBJ2-7	CASSHFGTGSYEQYF	TGTGCCAGCAGTCACTTCGGGACAGGGAGCTACGAGCAGTACTTC
TRBV18	.	13	.	TRBJ1-3	CASSPGAGNTIYF	TGTGCCAGCTCACCTGGTGCGGGAAACACCATATATTTT
TRBV11-2	.	13	.	TRBJ1-5	CASSLGSNQPQHF	TGTGCCAGCAGCTTAGGTAGCAATCAGCCCCAGCATTTT
TRBV12-3/TRBV12-4	.	13	.	TRBJ1-2	CASSSGMNYGYTF	TGTGCCAGCAGCTCCGGGATGAACTATGGCTACACCTTC
TRBV6-6	.	16	.	TRBJ1-5	CASSSLRQGRDQPQHF	TGTGCCAGCAGCTCCCTCCGGCAGGGGAGGGATCAGCCCCAGCATTTT
TRBV11-3	.	13	.	TRBJ2-2	CASSLVVTGELFF	TGTGCCAGCAGCTTAGTAGTTACCGGGGAGCTGTTTTTT
TRBV2	.	10	.	TRBJ2-5	CASSQETQYF	TGTGCCAGCAGCCAAGAGACCCAGTACTTC
TRBV6-5	.	15	TRBD1	TRBJ2-7	CASSPQGVLPYEQYF	TGTGCCAGCAGTCCTCAGGGGGTATTACCCTACGAGCAGTACTTC
TRBV2	.	15	.	TRBJ2-2	CASSLDRANTGELFF	TGTGCCAGCAGTTTGGACCGCGCGAACACCGGGGAGCTGTTTTTT
TRBV5-1	.	16	TRBD2	TRBJ2-5	CASSLGGGGRRETQYF	TGCGCCAGCAGCTTGGGCGGAGGCGGGAGGAGGGAGACCCAGTACTTC
TRBV6-2/TRBV6-3	.	13	.	TRBJ2-5	CASSYLPRETQYF	TGTGCCAGCAGTTACCTGCCCCGGGAGACCCAGTACTTC
TRBV6-5	.	15	TRBD1	TRBJ1-1	CASSTRGQLNTEAFF	TGTGCCAGCAGTACACGGGGACAGCTGAACACTGAAGCTTTCTTT
TRBV7-6	.	15	.	TRBJ1-4	CASSSLRGTNEKLFF	TGTGCCAGCAGCTCTTTGAGGGGTACGAATGAAAAACTGTTTTTT
TRBV19	.	13	.	TRBJ2-2	CASKVGTPGELFF	TGTGCCAGTAAGGTCGGGACCCCGGGGGAGCTGTTTTTT
TRBV3-1/TRBV3-2	.	16	.	TRBJ2-1	CASSQDPPASEDEQFF	TGTGCCAGCAGCCAAGACCCGCCCGCTAGCGAGGATGAGCAGTTCTTC
TRBV7-8	.	16	TRBD1	TRBJ2-2	CASSLGRTGGSGELFF	TGTGCCAGCAGCTTAGGGCGGACAGGGGGCTCCGGGGAGCTGTTTTTT
TRBV3-1/TRBV3-2	.	15	TRBD1	TRBJ2-4	CASSNTGATKNIQYF	TGTGCCAGCAGCAATACAGGGGCTACCAAAAACATTCAGTACTTC
TRBV18	.	14	.	TRBJ2-7	CASSPIDTSYEQYF	TGTGCCAGCTCACCAATTGACACTTCCTACGAGCAGTACTTC
TRBV9	.	14	TRBD1	TRBJ2-7	CASSPGQGDYEQYF	TGTGCCAGCAGCCCGGGACAGGGGGATTACGAGCAGTACTTC
TRBV3-1/TRBV3-2	.	15	.	TRBJ1-1	CASSQEIWGQGAAFF	TGTGCCAGCAGCCAAGAAATCTGGGGGCAGGGAGCAGCTTTCTTT
TRBV5-1	.	14	TRBD1	TRBJ2-3	CASKRDRATDTQYF	TGCGCCAGCAAGAGGGACAGGGCCACAGATACGCAGTATTTT
TRBV5-6	.	13	.	TRBJ2-5	CASSFGSRETQYF	TGTGCCAGCAGCTTCGGTAGTCGGGAGACCCAGTACTTC
TRBV2	.	14	.	TRBJ2-7	CASTGTPISYEQYF	TGTGCCAGCACCGGGACACCGATCTCCTACGAGCAGTACTTC
TRBV6-1	.	14	.	TRBJ1-4	CASSRWGTNEKLFF	TGTGCCAGCAGTCGTTGGGGAACTAATGAAAAACTGTTTTTT
TRBV18	once	15	TRBD1	TRBJ1-6	CASSPQGAYNSPLHF	TGTGCCAGCTCACCACAGGGGGCGTATAATTCACCCCTCCACTTT
TRBV5-8	.	15	.	TRBJ2-1	CASSRGSGSYNEQFF	TGTGCCAGCAGCCGGGGGAGCGGCTCCTACAATGAGCAGTTCTTC
TRBV9	.	21	TRBD1	TRBJ2-1	CASSSPLDGTGFQDSYNEQFF	TGTGCCAGCAGCTCCCCGTTAGACGGGACAGGGTTCCAAGACTCCTACAATGAGCAGTTCTTC
TRBV7-3	.	15	TRBD2	TRBJ2-1	CASSLSSSGSNEQFF	TGTGCCAGCAGCTTAAGTTCAAGCGGGAGCAATGAGCAGTTCTTC
TRBV10-1	.	12	.	TRBJ2-7	CASSENTGEQYF	TGCGCCAGCAGTGAGAACACAGGGGAGCAGTACTTC
TRBV18	.	14	.	TRBJ2-7	CASSPSGGTYEQYF	TGTGCCAGCTCACCAAGCGGCGGAACCTACGAGCAGTACTTC
TRBV9	.	14	TRBD2	TRBJ2-3	CASSGSGFTDTQYF	TGTGCCAGCAGCGGTAGCGGGTTCACAGATACGCAGTATTTT
TRBV24-1	once	16	.	TRBJ2-1	CATSGTTGPGGNEQFF	TGTGCCACCAGCGGGACAACAGGGCCAGGGGGGAATGAGCAGTTCTTC
TRBV7-2	.	13	.	TRBJ1-2	CASSPPGGWGYTF	TGTGCCAGCAGCCCTCCCGGGGGCTGGGGCTACACCTTC
TRBV7-9	.	14	.	TRBJ1-3	CASSLDSSGNTIYF	TGTGCCAGCAGCTTAGACTCTTCTGGAAACACCATATATTTT
TRBV5-4	.	14	.	TRBJ2-3	CASSLEAGRDTQYF	TGTGCCAGCAGCTTGGAGGCAGGGAGGGATACGCAGTATTTT
TRBV5-4	.	12	.	TRBJ2-4	CASGDTQNIQYF	TGTGCCAGCGGTGACACGCAAAACATTCAGTACTTC
TRBV4-2	once	14	.	TRBJ1-5	CASSLQGLGQPQHF	TGTGCCAGCAGCCTACAGGGTTTAGGGCAGCCCCAGCATTTT
TRBV7-2	once	14	TRBD2	TRBJ2-7	CASSQIAGAYEQYF	TGTGCCAGCAGTCAGATAGCGGGAGCCTACGAGCAGTACTTC
TRBV5-1	.	14	.	TRBJ1-3	CASSGGMSGNTIYF	TGCGCCAGCAGCGGCGGAATGTCTGGAAACACCATATATTTT
TRBV7-9	.	12	TRBD1	TRBJ1-1	CASSSWTGGAFF	TGTGCCAGCAGCTCGTGGACAGGGGGAGCTTTCTTT
TRBV6-5	.	14	.	TRBJ1-6	CASSYSPANSPLHF	TGTGCCAGCAGTTACTCCCCGGCAAATTCACCCCTCCACTTT
TRBV7-8	.	14	.	TRBJ1-3	CASTNRGLGGTIYF	TGTGCCAGCACCAACCGGGGGCTCGGCGGCACCATATATTTT
TRBV11-1	.	14	TRBD2	TRBJ2-1	CASSLGTSSNEQFF	TGTGCCAGCAGCTTAGGGACTAGCAGCAATGAGCAGTTCTTC
TRBV15	.	16	TRBD1	TRBJ1-5	CATSRTGQGAVQPQHF	TGTGCCACCAGCAGAACGGGACAGGGGGCAGTTCAGCCCCAGCATTTT